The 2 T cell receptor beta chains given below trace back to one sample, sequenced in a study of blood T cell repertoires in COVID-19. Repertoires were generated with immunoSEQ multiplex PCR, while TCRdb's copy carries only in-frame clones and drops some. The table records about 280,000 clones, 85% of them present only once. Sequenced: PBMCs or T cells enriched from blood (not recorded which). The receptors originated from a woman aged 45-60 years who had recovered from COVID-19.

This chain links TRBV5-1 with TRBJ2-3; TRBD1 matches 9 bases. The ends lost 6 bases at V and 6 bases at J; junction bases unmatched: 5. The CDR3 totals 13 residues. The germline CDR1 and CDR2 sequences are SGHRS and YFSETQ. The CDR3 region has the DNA TGCGCCAGCAACAGGGACAGGGCTGATACGCAGTATTTT. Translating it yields CASNRDRADTQYF.

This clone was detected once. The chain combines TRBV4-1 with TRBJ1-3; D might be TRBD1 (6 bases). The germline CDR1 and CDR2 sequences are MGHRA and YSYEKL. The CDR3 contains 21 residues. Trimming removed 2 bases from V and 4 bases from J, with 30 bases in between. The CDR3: CASSQSHYNSRRQGRGNTIYF. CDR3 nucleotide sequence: TGCGCCAGCAGCCAAAGCCACTACAATTCAAGGCGGCAGGGGAGAGGAAACACCATATATTTT.